The clone carrying this T cell receptor (beta chain) turned up a few times. Its antigen is not identified. The V segment lost 0 bases and the J segment 7 bases; nucleotides outside the gene matches: 8. Looked up from germline, CDR1 is SGHTA and CDR2 is FQGNSA. CDR3 length: 16 amino acids. This record belongs to a study of T cells after yellow fever vaccination. Study-level background: Low-cell-number fractions underwent preparation using SMART-Seq v4 Ultra Low Input.

Findings and caveats of the study: Once the booster was given, most primary-vaccination clones reappeared, at just under 98% for CD4 and around 90% for CD8. The CD4 compartment and the CD8 compartment contained a small share of clonotypes in common.

TCRdb processed the 5' RACE reads anew with MiXCR; each CDR3 protein has one entry. The data show some 670,000 distinct CDR3 sequences, roughly an eighth seen once. This TCR was recovered from a man under 40 who received the YFV17D yellow fever vaccine. The chain employs TRBV7-2 and TRBJ2-2, with 7 bases aligning to TRBD2. The source material was PBMCs, sampled on the day of the yellow fever booster vaccination. CDR3: CASSLAQGGRHGELFF. Here the CDR3 DNA reads TGTGCCAGCAGCTTAGCGCAGGGCGGGAGACACGGGGAGCTGTTTTTT.